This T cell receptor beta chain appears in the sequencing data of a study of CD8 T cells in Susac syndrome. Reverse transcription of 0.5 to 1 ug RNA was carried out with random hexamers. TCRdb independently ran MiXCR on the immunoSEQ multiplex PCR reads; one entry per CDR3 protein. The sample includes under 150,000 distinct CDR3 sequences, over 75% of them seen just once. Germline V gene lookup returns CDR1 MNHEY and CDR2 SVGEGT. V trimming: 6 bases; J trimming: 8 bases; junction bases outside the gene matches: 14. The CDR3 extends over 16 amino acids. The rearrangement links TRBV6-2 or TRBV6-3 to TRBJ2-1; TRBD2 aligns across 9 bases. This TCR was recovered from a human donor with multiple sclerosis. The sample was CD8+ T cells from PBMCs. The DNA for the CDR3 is TGTGCCAGCAGCAGACTAGCGGACGTAAGATTCGATGAGCAGTTCTTC. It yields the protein CASSRLADVRFDEQFF.